This entry is about one T cell receptor beta chain. This specimen comes from a study of blood T cell repertoires in COVID-19. Overall study context: Specimens from acute and convalescent COVID-19 originated in the United States, Italy and Spain. Sources were T cells, B-cell-depleted T cells, or PBMCs; the material itself was cDNA or gDNA.

In the authors' methods: Nucleated cell counts were estimated from reference gene primer amplification. Produced via immunoSEQ multiplex PCR; TCRdb's table is partial and in-frame only. D and trimming were read from the DNA, whereas the V and J calls and clone size are those reported in that table. The sample carries 20,000 or so clones, roughly 85% recorded once. The CDR3 is made up of 15 amino acids. V gave up 0 bases and J gave up 5 bases, with 12 bases separating them. Germline CDR1 and CDR2: SGHNT and YYREEE (reference sequence). The clonotype was recovered from a man of 80 years or more with acute or convalescent COVID-19. J is TRBJ1-5 and V is TRBV5-4; D is unresolved. What was sequenced was peripheral blood. The DNA of the CDR3 is TGTGCCAGCAGCTTGGGTGGTTCGTCGGATCAGCCCCAGCATTTT. The encoded protein is CASSLGGSSDQPQHF.